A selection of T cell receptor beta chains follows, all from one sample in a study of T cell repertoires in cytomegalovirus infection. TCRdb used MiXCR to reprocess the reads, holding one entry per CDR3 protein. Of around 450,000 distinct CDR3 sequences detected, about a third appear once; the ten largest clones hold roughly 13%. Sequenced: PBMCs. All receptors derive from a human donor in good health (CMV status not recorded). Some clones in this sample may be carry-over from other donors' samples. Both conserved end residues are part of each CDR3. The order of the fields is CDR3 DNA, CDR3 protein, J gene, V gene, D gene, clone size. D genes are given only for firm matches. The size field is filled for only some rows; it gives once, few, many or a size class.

CDR3 DNA: TGTGCCAGTAGTATCAGTAGGACAGGGGGCGCCGCCTACGAGCAGTACTTC; CDR3 protein: CASSISRTGGAAYEQYF; J gene: TRBJ2-7; V gene: TRBV19; D gene: TRBD1; clone size: once
CDR3 DNA: TGTGCCAGCAGTAATATGGGACAGGGTAACACTGAAGCTTTCTTT; CDR3 protein: CASSNMGQGNTEAFF; J gene: TRBJ1-1; V gene: TRBV6-1; D gene: TRBD1; clone size: few
CDR3 DNA: TGTGCCAGCAGTTTAGCCCCCTTAGCGGGGGATACGCAGTATTTT; CDR3 protein: CASSLAPLAGDTQYF; J gene: TRBJ2-3; V gene: TRBV27; D gene: TRBD2; clone size: few
CDR3 DNA: TGTGCCAGCTCACCAAAACCTTACAATGAGCAGTTCTTC; CDR3 protein: CASSPKPYNEQFF; J gene: TRBJ2-1; V gene: TRBV18; D gene: -; clone size: few
CDR3 DNA: TGTGCCAGCAGACCTCAGGGGAAGAACACTGAAGCTTTCTTT; CDR3 protein: CASRPQGKNTEAFF; J gene: TRBJ1-1; V gene: TRBV6-2/TRBV6-3; D gene: -; clone size: few
CDR3 DNA: TGTGCCAGCAGTTACTCGGTCCTAGCGGGGGGCAATGAGCAGTTCTTC; CDR3 protein: CASSYSVLAGGNEQFF; J gene: TRBJ2-1; V gene: TRBV6-8; D gene: TRBD2; clone size: -
CDR3 DNA: TGTGCCAGCAGCCGCTCGACTGGGCAGGGTAGCTACACCTTC; CDR3 protein: CASSRSTGQGSYTF; J gene: TRBJ1-2; V gene: TRBV5-5; D gene: -; clone size: -
CDR3 DNA: TGTGCCAGTAGAGATGACAGTCGACCCTACAATGAGCAGTTCTTC; CDR3 protein: CASRDDSRPYNEQFF; J gene: TRBJ2-1; V gene: TRBV19; D gene: -; clone size: -
CDR3 DNA: TGTGCCAGCCCCCCAACTAGCGGGATGGATACGCAGTATTTT; CDR3 protein: CASPPTSGMDTQYF; J gene: TRBJ2-3; V gene: TRBV28; D gene: TRBD2; clone size: few
CDR3 DNA: TGTGCCAGCAGCTTATTTTTGGAGGGGGAGGGAATCATGAATGGCTACACCTTC; CDR3 protein: CASSLFLEGEGIMNGYTF; J gene: TRBJ1-2; V gene: TRBV7-8; D gene: -; clone size: many
CDR3 DNA: TGTGCCATCAGTGATTTTGGCAGGGCGAACACTGAAGCTTTCTTT; CDR3 protein: CAISDFGRANTEAFF; J gene: TRBJ1-1; V gene: TRBV24-1; D gene: -; clone size: -
CDR3 DNA: TGTGCCAGTAGTATGTGGTGGGGACAGGGGTCCAATCAGCCCCAGCATTTT; CDR3 protein: CASSMWWGQGSNQPQHF; J gene: TRBJ1-5; V gene: TRBV19; D gene: TRBD1; clone size: few
CDR3 DNA: TGTGCCAGCAGGCCCGAGGGGGCCCATGGCGGGAAACTGTTTTTT; CDR3 protein: CASRPEGAHGGKLFF; J gene: TRBJ1-4; V gene: TRBV28; D gene: TRBD1; clone size: -
CDR3 DNA: TGTGCCAGCAGCTGGGGAACGCTGAATGGCTACACCTTC; CDR3 protein: CASSWGTLNGYTF; J gene: TRBJ1-2; V gene: TRBV7-9; D gene: -; clone size: -
CDR3 DNA: TGTGCCAGCAGTATACTTGGGGAATTTGCGTTCGGCTACACCTTC; CDR3 protein: CASSILGEFAFGYTF; J gene: TRBJ1-2; V gene: TRBV28; D gene: -; clone size: -
CDR3 DNA: TGTGCCAGCAGTTTCGGGGGCTATGGCTACACCTTC; CDR3 protein: CASSFGGYGYTF; J gene: TRBJ1-2; V gene: TRBV12-3/TRBV12-4; D gene: -; clone size: many
CDR3 DNA: TGTGCCAGCAGCCCACCGGGACAGCATCAAGAGACCCAGTACTTC; CDR3 protein: CASSPPGQHQETQYF; J gene: TRBJ2-5; V gene: TRBV2; D gene: TRBD1; clone size: -